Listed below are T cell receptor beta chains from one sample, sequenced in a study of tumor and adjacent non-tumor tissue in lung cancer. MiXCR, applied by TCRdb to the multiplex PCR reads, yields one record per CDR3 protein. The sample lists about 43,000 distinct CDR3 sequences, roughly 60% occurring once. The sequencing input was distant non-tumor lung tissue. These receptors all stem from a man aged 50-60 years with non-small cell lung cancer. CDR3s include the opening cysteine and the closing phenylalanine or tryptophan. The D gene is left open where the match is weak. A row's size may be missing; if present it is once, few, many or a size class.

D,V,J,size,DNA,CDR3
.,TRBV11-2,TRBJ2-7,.,TGTGCCAGCAGCTCCGGGACGCCCTCCTACGAGCAGCATTTC,CASSSGTPSYEQHF
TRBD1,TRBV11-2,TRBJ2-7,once,TGTGCCAGTACTCGGGACAGCCTTTTCTCCGAGCAGTACTTC,CASTRDSLFSEQYF
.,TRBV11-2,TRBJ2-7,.,TGCGCCAGCGGCTTAGTGAGTCGGGGGCAGTACTTC,CASGLVSRGQYF
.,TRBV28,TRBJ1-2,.,TGTGCCAGCAGTTTAAATATTTACACAGGGCATGGCTACACCTTC,CASSLNIYTGHGYTF
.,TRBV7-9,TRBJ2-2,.,TGTGCCAGCAGCCGAAGCGAAGGGAACACAGGGGAGCTGTTTTTT,CASSRSEGNTGELFF
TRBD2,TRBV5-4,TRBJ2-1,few,TGTGCCAGCAGTTGGGAGAGCGGGGGCCACTTTGATGAGCAGTTCTTC,CASSWESGGHFDEQFF
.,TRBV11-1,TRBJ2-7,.,TGTGCCACCAGCTTAAACAGCTACGAGCAGTACTTC,CATSLNSYEQYF
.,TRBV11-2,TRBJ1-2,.,TGTGCCAGGAGCTCAGGGATTTATTATGGCTACACCTTC,CARSSGIYYGYTF
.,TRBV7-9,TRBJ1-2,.,TGTGCCAGCAGCGACCGTCTCGGACTCCCGGATATGGGCTACACCTTC,CASSDRLGLPDMGYTF
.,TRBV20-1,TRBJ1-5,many,TGCAGTGCTAGCGATGCAGGGAGGAATCAGCCCCAGCATTTT,CSASDAGRNQPQHF
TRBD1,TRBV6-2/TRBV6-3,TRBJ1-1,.,TGTACGAGCAGTTACTTTCTCAGGACAGGGGGTACTGAAGCTTTCTTT,CTSSYFLRTGGTEAFF
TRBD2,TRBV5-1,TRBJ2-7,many,TGCGCCAGCAGCTTGGCTGCACTAGCGGGGGTCGAGCAGTACTTC,CASSLAALAGVEQYF
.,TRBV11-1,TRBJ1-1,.,TGCGCCAGCAGCTTGCATGGGGGGACTGAAGCTTTCTTT,CASSLHGGTEAFF
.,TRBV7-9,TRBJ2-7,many,TGTGCCAGCAGGTTGGACTTTTACGAGCAGTACTTC,CASRLDFYEQYF
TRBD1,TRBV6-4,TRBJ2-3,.,TGTGCCAGCGGTGACAGGGACACAGATACGCAGTATTTT,CASGDRDTDTQYF
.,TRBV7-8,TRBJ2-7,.,TGTGCCAGCAGCCTGACAGGCTTCGAGCAGTACTTC,CASSLTGFEQYF
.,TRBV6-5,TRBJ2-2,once,TGTGCCAGTAGGCGCACCAGACAGGACACCGGGGAGCTGTTTTTT,CASRRTRQDTGELFF
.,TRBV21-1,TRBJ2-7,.,TGTGCCAGCAGCCACCCTTCGGGGGAGCAGTACTTC,CASSHPSGEQYF
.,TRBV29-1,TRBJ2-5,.,TGCAGCGTTGAAGAGGTACACCGAGAAGAGACCCAATACTTC,CSVEEVHREETQYF
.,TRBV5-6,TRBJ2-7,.,TGTGCCAGCAGCTTGGAGTGCGTTCCCAACGAGCAGTACTTC,CASSLECVPNEQYF
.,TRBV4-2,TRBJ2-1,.,TGTGTCAGCAGCCAAGGGGTAAGCCCCCATCAGCTCTTC,CVSSQGVSPHQLF
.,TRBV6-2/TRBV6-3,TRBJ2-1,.,TGTGCCAGCAGAAACATGGGGGCCCCCTACTATGAGCAGTTCTTC,CASRNMGAPYYEQFF
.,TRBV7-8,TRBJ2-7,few,TGTGCCAGCAGCTTAGATGACAGCTCCTACGAGCAGTACTTC,CASSLDDSSYEQYF
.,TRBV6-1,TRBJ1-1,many,TGTGCCAGCAGTCTCCGGGACACCCCTGGTATCCCGAACACTGAAGCTTTCTTT,CASSLRDTPGIPNTEAFF
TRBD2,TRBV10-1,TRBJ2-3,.,TGCGACAGCAGTGAAGCGGGAACAGATACACAGTATTTT,CDSSEAGTDTQYF
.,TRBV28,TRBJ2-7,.,TGTGCCTGCGGTTTCCGGGCAGACCCAGGGGAGCAGTACTTC,CACGFRADPGEQYF
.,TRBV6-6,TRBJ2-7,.,TGTGCCAGCAGGAGAACAGGCCGCTACGAGCAGCACTTC,CASRRTGRYEQHF
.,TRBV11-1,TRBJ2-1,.,TGTGCCAGCAGTACCCCGACTAACCCCAACAATGAGCAGTTCTTC,CASSTPTNPNNEQFF
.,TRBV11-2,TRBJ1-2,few,TGTGCCAGCAGCTCTCAGCTGGGGTATGGCTACACCTTC,CASSSQLGYGYTF
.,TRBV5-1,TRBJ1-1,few,TGCGCCAGCAGCTTAGACAAGAACACTGAAGCTTTCTTT,CASSLDKNTEAFF
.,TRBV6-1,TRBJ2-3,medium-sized,TGTGCCAGCACCAGCACCCCCGCCACAGATACGCAGTATTTT,CASTSTPATDTQYF
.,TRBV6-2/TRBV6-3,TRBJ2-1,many,TGTGCCAGCAGAAACACGGGGGCCCCCTACAATGAGCAGTTCTTC,CASRNTGAPYNEQFF
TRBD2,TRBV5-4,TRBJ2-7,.,TGTGCCAGCTTCGGGGGCTTAGCGGGAGATGCACACGAGCAGTACTTC,CASFGGLAGDAHEQYF
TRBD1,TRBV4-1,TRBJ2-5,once,TGTACCAGCACCTCGTTACTTGACAGGGCGAAGACCCAGTACTTC,CTSTSLLDRAKTQYF
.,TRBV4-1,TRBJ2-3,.,TGCGCCAGCGGCCAAGATCGGGGTGGGGTAAGCAATCAGCCCCAGTATTTT,CASGQDRGGVSNQPQYF
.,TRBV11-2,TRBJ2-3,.,TGTGCCAGCAGCTTAGATGGATGTCGGGGGGCTAGCACGGATACGCAGTATTTT,CASSLDGCRGASTDTQYF
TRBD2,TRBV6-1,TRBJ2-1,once,TGTACCGGCCGAGGGCTAGCGGGGGGAGATGAACAGTTCTTC,CTGRGLAGGDEQFF
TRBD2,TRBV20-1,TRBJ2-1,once,TGCAGTGCTGAGACGACCGGGACTATGGGCGATGAGCAGTTCTTC,CSAETTGTMGDEQFF
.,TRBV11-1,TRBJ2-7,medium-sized,TGTGCCAGCAGCACCACAGGGTACGAGCAGTACTTC,CASSTTGYEQYF
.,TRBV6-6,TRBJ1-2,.,.,CAGGGVDYGCTF
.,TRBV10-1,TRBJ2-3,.,TGCGCTAGCAGTGATGGGGCGTCGGCCACAGATACGCAGTATTTT,CASSDGASATDTQYF
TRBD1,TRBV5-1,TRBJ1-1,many,TGCGCCAGCAGTCTCCCGGGACAGGTGAACACTGAAGCTTTCTTT,CASSLPGQVNTEAFF
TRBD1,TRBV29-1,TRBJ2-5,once,TGCAGCGTGGGACAGGGGGTGGCGGGGATCTACCTGGGAGAGACACAGTACTTC,CSVGQGVAGIYLGETQYF
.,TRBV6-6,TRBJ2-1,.,TGTGCCAGCAGTTACCCGATAGGGCACTATGAGCAGCTCTTC,CASSYPIGHYEQLF
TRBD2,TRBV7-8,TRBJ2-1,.,TGTGCCAGCAGCTTACACCGCGATAGCGGGCCGGAATACAATGAGCAGTTCTTC,CASSLHRDSGPEYNEQFF
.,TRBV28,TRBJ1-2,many,TGTGCCAGCAGTTTATCAGGAGGAGGTGCGACCGCCACCTTC,CASSLSGGGATATF
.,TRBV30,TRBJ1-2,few,TGTGCCTGGACCCAACAGGTGGGAGGCTACACCTTC,CAWTQQVGGYTF